This T cell receptor beta chain was retrieved from a study of blood T cells in healthy people across ages. Looking at the study overall: Template-switching capture recovered about one barcoded beta molecule per two T cells.

In germline, CDR1 is LGHNA, CDR2 YNFKEQ. J gave up 5 bases and V 2 bases, and 2 bases lay outside the gene matches. This CDR3 has 14 amino acids. A word on this clonotype: What it recognizes is unknown.

Study-level findings and limits: While age rose, TCR beta diversity per million T cells dropped in a roughly linear way.

A second PCR, run for about 6 to 11 cycles, used a sample-barcoded 5' primer plus a J-beta primer mix. Each cDNA was tagged by a template-switch adaptor containing 12 random nucleotides. TCRdb analysed the 5' RACE reads with MiXCR anew, one entry per CDR3 protein. The sample contains some 370,000 distinct CDR3 sequences, approximately 52% of which appear only once. Researchers report isolating at least 7 million PBMCs per sample. Sequencing used blood. V gene TRBV4-2 combines with J gene TRBJ2-1; 8 bases map to TRBD1. This sequence originates from a man between 60 and 70 years old in good health. The CDR3 DNA sequence: TGTGCCAGCAGCCAACCACAGGGGGACAATGAGCAGTTCTTC. Translated, it gives CASSQPQGDNEQFF.